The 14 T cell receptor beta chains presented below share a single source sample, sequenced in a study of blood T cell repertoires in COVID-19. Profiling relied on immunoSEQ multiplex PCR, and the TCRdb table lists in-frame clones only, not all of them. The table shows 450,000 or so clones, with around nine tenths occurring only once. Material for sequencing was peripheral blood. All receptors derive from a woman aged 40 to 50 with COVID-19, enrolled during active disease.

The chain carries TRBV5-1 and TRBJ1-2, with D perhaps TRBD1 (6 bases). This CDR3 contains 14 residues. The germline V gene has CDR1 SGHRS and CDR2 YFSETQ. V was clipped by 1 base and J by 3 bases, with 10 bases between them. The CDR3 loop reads CASSLWGLDYGYTF. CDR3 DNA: TGCGCCAGCAGCTTGTGGGGGCTGGACTATGGCTACACCTTC.

The CDR3 DNA sequence: TGTGCCAGCAGTTTTACTGGTAGCGGGGGAAATGAGCAGTTCTTC. Its translation: CASSFTGSGGNEQFF. The rearrangement uses TRBV28 and TRBJ2-1, with 9 bases identical to TRBD2. The V gene's germline CDR1 is MDHEN and CDR2 SYDVKM. CDR3 length: 15 residues. V lost 3 bases to trimming and J lost 7 bases; unmatched junction nucleotides: 7.

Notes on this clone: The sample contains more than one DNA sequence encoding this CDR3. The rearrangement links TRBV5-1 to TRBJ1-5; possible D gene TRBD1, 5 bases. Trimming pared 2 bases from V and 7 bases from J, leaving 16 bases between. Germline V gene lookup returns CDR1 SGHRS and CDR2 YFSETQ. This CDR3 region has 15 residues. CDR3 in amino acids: CASSLSGGGGQPQHF. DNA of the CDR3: TGCGCCAGCAGCTTATCCGGGGGGGGAGGACAGCCCCAGCATTTT.

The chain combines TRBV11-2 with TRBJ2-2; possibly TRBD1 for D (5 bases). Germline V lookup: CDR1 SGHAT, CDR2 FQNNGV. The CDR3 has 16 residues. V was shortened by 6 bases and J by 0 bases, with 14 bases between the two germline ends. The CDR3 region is CASSSRQNTNTGELFF. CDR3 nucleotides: TGTGCCAGCAGTTCCAGACAGAATACGAACACCGGGGAGCTGTTTTTT.

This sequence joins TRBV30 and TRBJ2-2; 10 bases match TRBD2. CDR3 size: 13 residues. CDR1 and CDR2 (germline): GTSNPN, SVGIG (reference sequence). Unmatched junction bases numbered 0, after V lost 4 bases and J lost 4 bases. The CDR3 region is CAWTSGGTGELFF. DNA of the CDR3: TGTGCCTGGACTAGCGGGGGCACCGGGGAGCTGTTTTTT.

CDR3 bases: TGTGCCAGCAGTGTAGGGGCTCTCAGGTCCTACGAGCAGTACTTC. Translated: CASSVGALRSYEQYF. The chain links TRBV28 to TRBJ2-7, with D maybe TRBD1 (5 bases). The V gene lost 5 bases and the J gene lost 1 base, with 15 bases spanning the gap. This CDR3 contains 15 residues. Germline CDR1 and CDR2: MDHEN and SYDVKM.

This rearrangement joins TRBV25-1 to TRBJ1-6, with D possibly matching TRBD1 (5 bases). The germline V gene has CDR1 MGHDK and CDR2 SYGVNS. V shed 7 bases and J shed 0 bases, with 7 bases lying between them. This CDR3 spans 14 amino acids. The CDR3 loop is CASIDSSYNSPLHF. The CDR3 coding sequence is TGTGCCAGCATTGACAGCTCCTATAATTCACCCCTCCACTTT. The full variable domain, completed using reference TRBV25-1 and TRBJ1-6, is EADIYQTPRYLVIGTGKKITLECSQTMGHDKMYWYQQDPGMELHLIHYSYGVNSTEKGDLSSESTVSRIRTEHFPLTLESARPSHTSQYLCASIDSSYNSPLHFGNGTRLTVT.

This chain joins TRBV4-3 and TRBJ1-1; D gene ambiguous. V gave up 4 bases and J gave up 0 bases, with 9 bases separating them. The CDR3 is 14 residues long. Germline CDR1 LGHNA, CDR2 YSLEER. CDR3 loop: CASSLAAVNTEAFF. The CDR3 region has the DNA TGCGCCAGCAGCCTAGCCGCAGTGAACACTGAAGCTTTCTTT.

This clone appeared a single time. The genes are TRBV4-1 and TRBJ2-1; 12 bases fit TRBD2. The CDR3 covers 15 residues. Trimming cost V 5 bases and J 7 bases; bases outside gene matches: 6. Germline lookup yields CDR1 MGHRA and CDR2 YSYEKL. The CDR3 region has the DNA TGCGCCAGCAGCACGACTAGCGGGAGATCTAATGAGCAGTTCTTC. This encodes CASSTTSGRSNEQFF.

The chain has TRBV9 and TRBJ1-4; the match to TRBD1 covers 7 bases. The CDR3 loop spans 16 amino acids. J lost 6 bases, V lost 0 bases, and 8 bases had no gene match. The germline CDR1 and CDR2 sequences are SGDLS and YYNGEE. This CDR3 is CASSVATGTAHEKLFF. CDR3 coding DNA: TGTGCCAGCAGCGTAGCTACCGGGACAGCTCATGAAAAACTGTTTTTT. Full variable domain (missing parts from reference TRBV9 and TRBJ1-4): DSGVTQTPKHLITATGQRVTLRCSPRSGDLSVYWYQQSLDQGLQFLIQYYNGEERAKGNILERFSAQQFPDLHSELNLSSLELGDSALYFCASSVATGTAHEKLFFGSGTQLSVL.

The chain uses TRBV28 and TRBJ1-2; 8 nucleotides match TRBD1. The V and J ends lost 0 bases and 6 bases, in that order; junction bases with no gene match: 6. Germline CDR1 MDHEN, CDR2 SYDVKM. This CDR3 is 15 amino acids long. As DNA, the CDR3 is TGTGCCAGCAGTTTATGGGGCCAGGGGGCGAATGGCTACACCTTC. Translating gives CASSLWGQGANGYTF.

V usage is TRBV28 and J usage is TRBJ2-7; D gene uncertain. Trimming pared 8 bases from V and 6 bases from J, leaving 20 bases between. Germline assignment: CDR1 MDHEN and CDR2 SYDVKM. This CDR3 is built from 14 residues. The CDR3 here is CASSSSPGVPEQYF. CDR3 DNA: TGTGCCAGCTCTTCCTCCCCCGGAGTCCCCGAGCAGTACTTC.

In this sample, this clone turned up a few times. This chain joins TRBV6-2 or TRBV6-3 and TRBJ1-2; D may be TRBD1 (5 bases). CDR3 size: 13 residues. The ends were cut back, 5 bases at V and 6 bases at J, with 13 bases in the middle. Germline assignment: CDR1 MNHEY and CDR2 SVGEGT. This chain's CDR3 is CASSLRGGNGYTF. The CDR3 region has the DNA TGTGCCAGCAGTCTAAGGGGCGGCAATGGCTACACCTTC.

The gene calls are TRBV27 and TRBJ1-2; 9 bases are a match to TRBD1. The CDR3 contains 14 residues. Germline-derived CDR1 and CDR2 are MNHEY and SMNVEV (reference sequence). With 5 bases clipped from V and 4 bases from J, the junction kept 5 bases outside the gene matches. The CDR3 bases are TGTGCCAGCAGTACGGGACAGGGAAGCTATGGCTACACCTTC. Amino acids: CASSTGQGSYGYTF.